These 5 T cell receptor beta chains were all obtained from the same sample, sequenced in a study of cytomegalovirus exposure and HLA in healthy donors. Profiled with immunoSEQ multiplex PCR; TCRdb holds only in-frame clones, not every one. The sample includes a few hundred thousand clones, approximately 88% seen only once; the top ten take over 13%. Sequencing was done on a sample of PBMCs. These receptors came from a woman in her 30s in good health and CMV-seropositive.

This chain's CDR3 is CASSQNAGAEAFF. In nucleotides, the CDR3 is TGTGCCAGCAGCCAAAACGCCGGGGCTGAAGCTTTCTTT. The chain links TRBV13 to TRBJ1-1, with no clear D. Per germline, CDR1 PRHDT and CDR2 FYEKMQ (reference sequence). Trimming removed 5 bases at V and 6 bases at J, with 13 bases between. There are 13 residues in the CDR3.

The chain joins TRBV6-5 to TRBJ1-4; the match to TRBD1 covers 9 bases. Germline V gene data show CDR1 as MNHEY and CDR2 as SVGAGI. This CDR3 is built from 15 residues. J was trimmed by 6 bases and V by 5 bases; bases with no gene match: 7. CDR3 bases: TGTGCCAGCAGTACCTCCGGGACAGGGTATGAAAAACTGTTTTTT. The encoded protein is CASSTSGTGYEKLFF.

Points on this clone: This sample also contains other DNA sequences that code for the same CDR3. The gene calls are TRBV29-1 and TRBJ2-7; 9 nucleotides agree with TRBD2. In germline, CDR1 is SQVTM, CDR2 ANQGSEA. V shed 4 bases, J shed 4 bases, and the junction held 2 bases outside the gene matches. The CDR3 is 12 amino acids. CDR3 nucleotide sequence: TGCAGCGTTGGGCTAGCGGGATACGAGCAGTACTTC. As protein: CSVGLAGYEQYF.

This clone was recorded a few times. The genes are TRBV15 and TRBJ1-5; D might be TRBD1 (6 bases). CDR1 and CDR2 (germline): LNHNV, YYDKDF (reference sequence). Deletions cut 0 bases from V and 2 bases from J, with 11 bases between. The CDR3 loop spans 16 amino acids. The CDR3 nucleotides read TGTGCCACCAGCAGAGATTACTACAGGGGCAATCAGCCCCAGCATTTT. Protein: CATSRDYYRGNQPQHF.

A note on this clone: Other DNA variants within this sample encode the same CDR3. The CDR3 spells CASSLAESYEQYF. The CDR3 nucleotides read TGTGCCAGCAGCTTAGCGGAGAGCTACGAGCAGTACTTC. This chain connects TRBV7-9 to TRBJ2-7; D gene ambiguous. The V end lost 0 bases, the J end lost 3 bases, and 6 bases lay between the germline ends. CDR3 length equals 13 residues. The V gene's germline CDR1 is SEHNR and CDR2 FQNEAQ (reference sequence).